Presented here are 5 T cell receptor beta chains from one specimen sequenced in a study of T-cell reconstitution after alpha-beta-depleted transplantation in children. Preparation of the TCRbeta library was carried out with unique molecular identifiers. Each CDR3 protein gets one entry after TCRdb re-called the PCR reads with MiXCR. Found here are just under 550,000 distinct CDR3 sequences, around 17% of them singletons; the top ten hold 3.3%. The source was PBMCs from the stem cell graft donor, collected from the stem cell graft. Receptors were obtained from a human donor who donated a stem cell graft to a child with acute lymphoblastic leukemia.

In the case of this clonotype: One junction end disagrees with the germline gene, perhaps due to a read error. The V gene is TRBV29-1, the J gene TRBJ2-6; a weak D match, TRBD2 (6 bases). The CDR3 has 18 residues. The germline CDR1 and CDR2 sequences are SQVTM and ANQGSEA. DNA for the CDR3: TGCAGCGTTCCTTCTTCGGCTAGCGATTTTTCTGGGTCCAACGTCCTGACTTTC. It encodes CSVPSSASDFSGSNVLTF. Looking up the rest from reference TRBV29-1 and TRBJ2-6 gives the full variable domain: SAVISQKPSRDICQRGTSLTIQCQVDSQVTMMFWYRQQPGQSLTLIATANQGSEATYESGFVIDKFPISRPNLTFSTLTVSNMSPEDSSIYLCSVPSSASDFSGSNVLTFGAGSRLTVL.

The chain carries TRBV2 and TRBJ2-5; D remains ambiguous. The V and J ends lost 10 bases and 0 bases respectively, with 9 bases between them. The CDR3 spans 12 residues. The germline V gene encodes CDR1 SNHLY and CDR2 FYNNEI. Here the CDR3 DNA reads TGTGCCACCCCCTTCAACCAAGAGACCCAGTACTTC. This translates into CATPFNQETQYF.

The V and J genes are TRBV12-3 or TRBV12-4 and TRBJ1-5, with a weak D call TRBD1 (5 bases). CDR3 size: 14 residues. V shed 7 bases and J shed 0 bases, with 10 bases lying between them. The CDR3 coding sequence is TGTGCCAGCAACCGCGGGGGTAGCAATCAGCCCCAGCATTTT. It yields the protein CASNRGGSNQPQHF.

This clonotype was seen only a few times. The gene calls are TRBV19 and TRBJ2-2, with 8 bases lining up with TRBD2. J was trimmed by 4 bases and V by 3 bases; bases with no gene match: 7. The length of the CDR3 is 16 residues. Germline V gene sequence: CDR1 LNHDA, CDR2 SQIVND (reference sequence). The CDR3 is CASSMAGTRSTGELFF. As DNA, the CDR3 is TGTGCCAGTAGTATGGCCGGGACTAGGAGCACCGGGGAGCTGTTTTTT. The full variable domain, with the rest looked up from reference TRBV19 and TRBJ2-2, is DGGITQSPKYLFRKEGQNVTLSCEQNLNHDAMYWYRQDPGQGLRLIYYSQIVNDFQKGDIAEGYSVSREKKESFPLTVTSAQKNPTAFYLCASSMAGTRSTGELFFGEGSRLTVL.

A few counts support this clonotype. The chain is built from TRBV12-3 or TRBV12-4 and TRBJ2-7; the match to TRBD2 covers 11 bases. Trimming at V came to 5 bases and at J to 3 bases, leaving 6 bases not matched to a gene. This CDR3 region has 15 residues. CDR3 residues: CASSPRLAGNYEQYF. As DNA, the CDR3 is TGTGCCAGCAGTCCCCGACTAGCGGGGAACTACGAGCAGTACTTC.